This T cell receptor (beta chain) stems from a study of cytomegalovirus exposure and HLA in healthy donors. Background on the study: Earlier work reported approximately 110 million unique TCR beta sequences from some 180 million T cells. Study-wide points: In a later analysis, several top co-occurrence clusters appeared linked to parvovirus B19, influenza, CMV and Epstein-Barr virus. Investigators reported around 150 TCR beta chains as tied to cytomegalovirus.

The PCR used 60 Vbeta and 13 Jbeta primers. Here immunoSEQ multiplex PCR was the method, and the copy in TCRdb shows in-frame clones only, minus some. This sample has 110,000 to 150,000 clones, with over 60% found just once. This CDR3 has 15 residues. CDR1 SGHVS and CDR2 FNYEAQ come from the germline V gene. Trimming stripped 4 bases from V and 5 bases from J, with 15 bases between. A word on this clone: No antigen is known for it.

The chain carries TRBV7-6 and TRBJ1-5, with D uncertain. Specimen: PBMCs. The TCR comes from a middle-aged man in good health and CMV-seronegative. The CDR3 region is CASSSRAGGDQPQHF. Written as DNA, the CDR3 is TGTGCCAGCAGCTCCCGGGCGGGTGGAGATCAGCCCCAGCATTTT.